The 9 T cell receptor beta chains in this list originate from one sample, sequenced in a study of T cells in localized non-small cell lung cancer. Clones were read by immunoSEQ multiplex PCR, and TCRdb kept only the in-frame ones, dropping some. The repertoire consists of roughly 35,000 clones, with almost 90% occurring once and the leading ten covering 4.2%. The source was peripheral blood, collected before any cancer treatment. These receptor sequences come from a woman aged 35 to 69 with stage I lung adenocarcinoma.

The DNA of the CDR3 is TGTGCCATCAGTGAGTGGAGCCCGTCCGGACAGGGCGAGGGAGAGACCCAGTACTTC. This sequence encodes CAISEWSPSGQGEGETQYF. The chain links TRBV10-3 to TRBJ2-5; 8 bases fit TRBD1. Looked up from germline, CDR1 is ENHRY and CDR2 is SYGVKD. V lost 1 base to trimming and J lost 4 bases; unmatched junction nucleotides: 17. The CDR3 has 19 residues.

As to this clone: Other DNA sequences in this sample translate to the same CDR3. The rearrangement joins TRBV5-1 to TRBJ2-5; 10 nucleotides align to TRBD2. J was trimmed by 5 bases and V by 1 base; bases with no gene match: 11. The CDR3 has 17 amino acids. Per germline, CDR1 SGHRS and CDR2 YFSETQ. CDR3 amino acids: CASSLYPAGGAGETQYF. CDR3 coding DNA: TGCGCCAGCAGCTTGTATCCAGCGGGGGGGGCGGGGGAGACCCAGTACTTC. Looking up the rest from reference TRBV5-1 and TRBJ2-5 gives the full variable domain: KAGVTQTPRYLIKTRGQQVTLSCSPISGHRSVSWYQQTPGQGLQFLFEYFSETQRNKGNFPGRFSGRQFSNSRSEMNVSTLELGDSALYLCASSLYPAGGAGETQYFGPGTRLLVL.

This chain uses TRBV18 with TRBJ2-1, with 11 bases aligning to TRBD1. Germline V lookup: CDR1 KGHSH, CDR2 LQKENI. V was pared by 6 bases and J by 6 bases, with 13 bases of the junction left unmatched. This CDR3 is built from 17 residues. The CDR3, as DNA: TGTGCCAGCTCCTGGGGGACAGGGGGATTTTTCGCCAATGAGCAGTTCTTC. Amino acid sequence: CASSWGTGGFFANEQFF. The variable domain in full, with the rest retrieved from reference TRBV18 and TRBJ2-1, is NAGVMQNPRHLVRRRGQEARLRCSPMKGHSHVYWYRQLPEEGLKFMVYLQKENIIDESGMPKERFSAEFPKEGPSILRIQQVVRGDSAAYFCASSWGTGGFFANEQFFGPGTRLTVL.

The rearrangement links TRBV2 to TRBJ2-3; D may be TRBD1 (6 bases). The CDR3 consists of 15 residues. Germline CDR1 is SNHLY and CDR2 is FYNNEI. Trimming took off 8 bases at V and 2 bases at J, with 17 bases between the two ends. CDR3: CASLGLRQVTDTQYF. Here the CDR3 DNA reads TGTGCCAGCTTGGGGCTTAGACAGGTCACAGATACGCAGTATTTT.

The J gene is TRBJ2-7, the V gene TRBV18, with unresolved D. Trimming left V 1 base short and J 4 bases short, with 8 bases between. This CDR3 is built from 13 residues. Per germline, CDR1 KGHSH and CDR2 LQKENI. The CDR3 sequence is CASSPLAEYEQYF. CDR3 in DNA: TGTGCCAGCTCACCACTTGCGGAGTACGAGCAGTACTTC.

This sequence joins TRBV5-6 and TRBJ2-7, with TRBD1 identical over 8 bases. Germline trimming cut 2 bases from V and 3 bases from J; bases unmatched to any gene: 7. CDR1 and CDR2 from the germline V gene are SGHDT and YYEEEE. The CDR3 runs to 15 residues. This CDR3 is CASSFGTGAYYEQYF. Here the CDR3 DNA reads TGTGCCAGCAGCTTTGGGACAGGCGCGTACTACGAGCAGTACTTC. Combining the CDR3 with reference TRBV5-6 and TRBJ2-7 gives the whole variable domain DAGVTQSPTHLIKTRGQQVTLRCSPKSGHDTVSWYQQALGQGPQFIFQYYEEEERQRGNFPDRFSGHQFPNYSSELNVNALLLGDSALYLCASSFGTGAYYEQYFGPGTRLTVT.

The V gene is TRBV27, the J gene TRBJ1-1; TRBD1 matches at 7 bases. The CDR3 loop spans 15 amino acids. The J segment lost 4 bases and the V segment lost 3 bases, leaving 8 bases of the junction unmatched. Germline-derived CDR1 and CDR2 are MNHEY and SMNVEV (reference sequence). CDR3: CASSFVGGGVTEAFF. As DNA, the CDR3 is TGTGCCAGCAGTTTTGTCGGAGGGGGCGTCACTGAAGCTTTCTTT.

The chain employs TRBV9 and TRBJ1-2; D remains unclear. Germline-derived CDR1 and CDR2 are SGDLS and YYNGEE. This CDR3 has 16 residues. Trimming removed 4 bases from V and 2 bases from J, with 18 bases in between. CDR3 amino acids: CASSLGPGVPNYGYTF. The CDR3, as DNA: TGTGCCAGCAGCCTTGGACCCGGGGTTCCAAACTATGGCTACACCTTC. Full variable domain (missing parts from reference TRBV9 and TRBJ1-2): DSGVTQTPKHLITATGQRVTLRCSPRSGDLSVYWYQQSLDQGLQFLIQYYNGEERAKGNILERFSAQQFPDLHSELNLSSLELGDSALYFCASSLGPGVPNYGYTFGSGTRLTVV.

This clone showed up just once. V usage is TRBV11-2 and J usage is TRBJ2-3; no firm D call. The CDR3 is made up of 15 amino acids. The germline V and J ends were trimmed by 0 bases and 2 bases, with 9 bases remaining between them. Germline CDR1 SGHAT, CDR2 FQNNGV. The CDR3 nucleotides are TGTGCCAGCAGCTTAGATGTACGCCCCACAGATACGCAGTATTTT. Encoded protein: CASSLDVRPTDTQYF.